The text below deals with one TCR beta chain. Antigen specificity is unknown. The data belong to a study of cytomegalovirus exposure and HLA in healthy donors. The PCR contained 60 Vbeta and 13 Jbeta primers. Repertoires were generated with immunoSEQ multiplex PCR, while TCRdb's copy carries only in-frame clones and drops some. The sample contains 150,000 to 200,000 clones, 85% to 90% of which appear only once. Study-level points and caveats: Using a false discovery rate of 0.05, a later analysis showed that 15,000 to 20,000 TCR beta sequences were associated with HLA alleles. Sequencing depth roughly uniform across donors was assumed in presence/absence analyses.

Sequenced sample: PBMCs. The clonotype was recovered from a woman aged 18-30 years in good health and CMV-seronegative.

The CDR3 region is CASSPNQGTSETQYF. CDR3 DNA sequence: TGTGCCAGCTCACCCAACCAGGGGACCTCAGAGACCCAGTACTTC. The rearrangement joins TRBV18 to TRBJ2-5, with a weak D call TRBD1 (6 bases). The V and J ends lost 3 bases and 4 bases respectively, with 15 bases between them. Germline V gene sequence: CDR1 KGHSH, CDR2 LQKENI. There are 15 residues in the CDR3. Combining the CDR3 with reference TRBV18 and TRBJ2-5 gives the whole variable domain NAGVMQNPRHLVRRRGQEARLRCSPMKGHSHVYWYRQLPEEGLKFMVYLQKENIIDESGMPKERFSAEFPKEGPSILRIQQVVRGDSAAYFCASSPNQGTSETQYFGPGTRLLVL.